What follows are 30 T cell receptor beta chains derived from one specimen sequenced in a study of blood T cell repertoires in COVID-19. Some clones are missing from TCRdb's copy, which holds only in-frame ones; the method was immunoSEQ multiplex PCR. The sample lists approximately 260,000 clones; around 87% were seen once. Sequenced sample: PBMCs or T cells enriched from blood (not recorded which). Receptor source: a middle-aged woman with acute COVID-19.

The chain joins TRBV28 to TRBJ2-1, with D perhaps TRBD2 (7 bases). CDR3 length: 14 residues. CDR1 and CDR2 (germline): MDHEN, SYDVKM. Trimming took 1 base from V and 8 from J, leaving 12 bases between them. CDR3 loop: CASSLFQGRDEQFF. CDR3 sequence (DNA): TGTGCCAGCAGTTTATTCCAGGGGAGGGATGAGCAGTTCTTC.

A note on this clone: The same CDR3 can be traced to other DNA sequences in this sample. The CDR3 reads CASSDLREAREQYF. As DNA, the CDR3 is TGCGCCAGCAGTGACCTCAGGGAGGCTCGCGAGCAGTACTTC. The chain recombines TRBV10-1 with TRBJ2-7; a weak D match, TRBD2 (6 bases). Germline CDR1 and CDR2: WNHNN and SYGVQD (reference sequence). V gave up 3 bases and J gave up 6 bases, with 15 bases separating them. This CDR3 has 14 residues.

The sample holds a few counts of this clone. The V gene is TRBV3-1 (or the pseudogene TRBV3-2), the J gene TRBJ2-1; D is ambiguous. V lost 1 base and J 5 bases, leaving 9 bases between the germline ends. The germline gives CDR1 LGHDT, CDR2 YNNKEL (reference sequence). The CDR3 loop spans 14 amino acids. CDR3 coding DNA: TGTGCCAGCAGCCAAGTAACTACGAACAATGAGCAGTTCTTC. This encodes CASSQVTTNNEQFF.

The CDR3, as DNA: TGTGCCAGCAGCCATTCAGGGACTAGCGGGAGTTCCGGCGGCGATGAGCAGTTCTTC. Translated: CASSHSGTSGSSGGDEQFF. The chain links TRBV3-1 (or the pseudogene TRBV3-2) to TRBJ2-1; 14 nucleotides align to TRBD2. Trimming took 3 bases from V and 8 from J; bases not matched to a gene: 15. The CDR3 is made up of 19 amino acids. From germline, CDR1 is LGHDT and CDR2 YNNKEL (reference sequence).

The chain has TRBV7-2 and TRBJ2-3; tentatively, D is TRBD2 (5 bases). V was pared by 1 base and J by 9 bases, with 11 bases between. Germline assignment: CDR1 SGHTA and CDR2 FQGNSA. The CDR3 has 13 residues. CDR3 coding DNA: TGTGCCAGCAGCTTAGTAAGTCTAGCCACGCAGTATTTT. It encodes CASSLVSLATQYF.

The chain carries TRBV4-1 and TRBJ2-3, with D possibly being TRBD1 (5 bases). Trimming shortened V by 6 bases and J by 4 bases, and 20 bases separated the two germline ends. This CDR3 comprises 16 residues. The germline V gene has CDR1 MGHRA and CDR2 YSYEKL. CDR3 in amino acids: CASSIRKGPGADTQYF. CDR3 sequence (DNA): TGCGCCAGCAGTATCCGAAAGGGGCCGGGCGCAGATACGCAGTATTTT.

The chain is built from TRBV6-5 and TRBJ1-5; D gene uncertain. The germline V gene has CDR1 MNHEY and CDR2 SVGAGI. The V gene lost 2 bases and the J gene lost 0 bases, with 11 bases spanning the gap. The CDR3 is 16 amino acids. The CDR3 loop reads CASSYRQTYSNQPQHF. In DNA form, the CDR3 reads TGTGCCAGCAGTTACCGGCAGACTTATAGCAATCAGCCCCAGCATTTT.

The chain employs TRBV24-1 and TRBJ1-2; perhaps TRBD1 as D (6 bases). Trimming stripped 0 bases from V and 1 base from J, with 8 bases between. Per germline, CDR1 KGHDR and CDR2 SFDVKD. This CDR3 comprises 15 residues. Written as DNA, the CDR3 is TGTGCCACCAGTGATTTGTGGACAGATAACTATGGCTACACCTTC. Translating gives CATSDLWTDNYGYTF.

The chain carries TRBV7-6 and TRBJ1-4, with D possibly TRBD1 on 5 matching bases. This CDR3 contains 12 residues. V was trimmed by 4 bases and J by 11 bases, leaving 11 bases between them. Looked up from germline, CDR1 is SGHVS and CDR2 is FNYEAQ. The CDR3 sequence: CASSYDRQKLFF. The CDR3 nucleotides are TGTGCCAGCAGCTACGACCGACAGAAACTGTTTTTT.

The chain carries TRBV10-1 and TRBJ2-5; 8 positions agree with TRBD2. Germline CDR1 reads WNHNN; CDR2 reads SYGVQD (reference sequence). V trimming: 8 bases; J trimming: 5 bases; junction bases outside the gene matches: 7. The CDR3 loop spans 13 amino acids. DNA of the CDR3: TGCGCCAGCTCTTCAAGCGGGAGTGAGACCCAGTACTTC. This encodes CASSSSGSETQYF.

V gene TRBV3-1 (or the pseudogene TRBV3-2) combines with J gene TRBJ1-2; 10 nucleotides match TRBD1. Germline CDR1 is LGHDT and CDR2 is YNNKEL (reference sequence). CDR3 length: 17 residues. V trimming: 4 bases; J trimming: 3 bases; junction bases outside the gene matches: 11. The CDR3 spells CASSPLGTGAGDYGYTF. The CDR3 nucleotides are TGTGCCAGCAGCCCCCTAGGGACAGGGGCTGGTGACTATGGCTACACCTTC.

To note about this clone: One end of the junction does not line up with germline, which may come from a read error. As DNA, the CDR3 is TGTGCCAGCAGTGAATATGGCGGGAGCGGGGAGTTGTTTTTT. Amino acids: CASSEYGGSGELFF. V and J are TRBV25-1 and TRBJ2-2; 7 bases fit TRBD2. The CDR3 has 14 residues. Germline lookup yields CDR1 MGHDK and CDR2 SYGVNS.

The chain combines TRBV4-2 with TRBJ1-2; D remains ambiguous. Germline lookup yields CDR1 LGHNA and CDR2 YNFKEQ. The CDR3 length is 12 residues. V lost 1 base to trimming and J lost 6 bases, with 6 bases between them. The CDR3 here is CASSQAQDGYTF. In DNA, the CDR3 is TGTGCCAGCAGCCAAGCACAAGATGGCTACACCTTC.

V gene TRBV18 combines with J gene TRBJ2-7; TRBD1 might be the D (5 bases). CDR3 length equals 13 residues. Trimming shortened V by 6 bases and J by 1 base, and 10 bases separated the two germline ends. In germline, CDR1 is KGHSH, CDR2 LQKENI. CDR3 bases: TGTGCCAGCTCGGTGGACATTTCCTACGAGCAGTACTTC. Its protein is CASSVDISYEQYF.

The chain is built from TRBV2 and TRBJ2-1, with 7 bases aligning to TRBD2. Per the germline V gene, CDR1 is SNHLY and CDR2 is FYNNEI. The V and J ends lost 7 bases and 2 bases, in that order; junction bases with no gene match: 8. The CDR3 extends over 15 amino acids. The CDR3 DNA is TGTGCCAGCATCGAGGAGCTAGCGGCCTACAATGAGCAGTTCTTC. It codes for CASIEELAAYNEQFF. The full variable domain, rest sourced from reference TRBV2 and TRBJ2-1, is EPEVTQTPSHQVTQMGQEVILRCVPISNHLYFYWYRQILGQKVEFLVSFYNNEISEKSEIFDDQFSVERPDGSNFTLKIRSTKLEDSAMYFCASIEELAAYNEQFFGPGTRLTVL.

V gene TRBV25-1 combines with J gene TRBJ2-2, with 9 bases that match TRBD2. The V gene's germline CDR1 is MGHDK and CDR2 SYGVNS. The CDR3 sequence is 15 residues long. The V and J ends lost 6 bases and 3 bases, in that order; junction bases with no gene match: 5. The CDR3 loop is CASRNSGSHTGELFF. In DNA form, the CDR3 reads TGTGCCAGCAGAAATAGCGGGAGTCACACCGGGGAGCTGTTTTTT. The full variable domain, completed using reference TRBV25-1 and TRBJ2-2, is EADIYQTPRYLVIGTGKKITLECSQTMGHDKMYWYQQDPGMELHLIHYSYGVNSTEKGDLSSESTVSRIRTEHFPLTLESARPSHTSQYLCASRNSGSHTGELFFGEGSRLTVL.

This clone occurred once. The chain uses TRBV5-1 and TRBJ1-1, with TRBD1 as a possible D gene (5 bases). There are 14 residues in the CDR3. Trimming pared 0 bases from V and 5 bases from J, leaving 11 bases between. The germline CDR1 and CDR2 sequences are SGHRS and YFSETQ. CDR3 residues: CASSLDGGRTEAFF. The CDR3 nucleotides read TGCGCCAGCAGCTTGGACGGGGGGAGAACTGAAGCTTTCTTT.

Here the CDR3 DNA reads TGTGCCAGCTGTACCAAGGACAACTCCTACAATGAGCAGTTCTTC. Translating gives CASCTKDNSYNEQFF. The V gene is TRBV21-1, the J gene TRBJ2-1; TRBD1, as called in the table, went unchecked against the DNA. TRBV21-1 counts as a pseudogene. The CDR3 is 15 residues long.

This clone was seen repeatedly, ten times or more. This chain uses TRBV30 with TRBJ1-3; 8 nucleotides align to TRBD1. Germline V CDR1 and CDR2: GTSNPN, SVGIG (reference sequence). The CDR3 covers 17 residues. V was clipped by 4 bases and J by 7 bases; unmatched bases: 18. CDR3 nucleotide sequence: TGTGCCTGGATCCGGGACAGGAGCAGCGCAGCAGCGAACACCATATATTTT. Translation gives CAWIRDRSSAAANTIYF. The entire variable domain, with the rest obtained from reference TRBV30 and TRBJ1-3, is as follows: SQTIHQWPATLVQPVGSPLSLECTVEGTSNPNLYWYRQAAGRGLQLLFYSVGIGQISSEVPQNLSASRPQDRQFILSSKKLLLSDSGFYLCAWIRDRSSAAANTIYFGEGSWLTVV.

This clone was found once. This chain connects TRBV29-1 to TRBJ2-1; the D gene is possibly TRBD2 (6 bases). Trimming took 8 bases from V and 0 from J, leaving 17 bases between them. Germline V gene lookup returns CDR1 SQVTM and CDR2 ANQGSEA. The CDR3 consists of 15 residues. The CDR3 loop reads CSTIPGLSSYNEQFF. CDR3 nucleotides: TGCAGCACCATCCCGGGACTTAGCTCCTACAATGAGCAGTTCTTC.

The gene calls are TRBV19 and TRBJ1-5; D gene unclear. The V gene's germline CDR1 is LNHDA and CDR2 SQIVND (reference sequence). V was clipped by 3 bases and J by 3 bases, with 15 bases between them. The CDR3 is 16 amino acids. Here the CDR3 DNA reads TGTGCCAGTAGTATGTACCGAAGGACTCTCAATCAGCCCCAGCATTTT. Its translation is CASSMYRRTLNQPQHF.

The V and J genes are TRBV9 and TRBJ1-1; 9 bases line up with TRBD1. The V and J ends lost 1 base and 6 bases, in that order; junction bases with no gene match: 7. Germline V gives CDR1 SGDLS, CDR2 YYNGEE. The CDR3 extends over 15 amino acids. The CDR3 protein is CASSVMGQGFSEAFF. The CDR3 nucleotides read TGTGCCAGCAGCGTAATGGGACAGGGATTCTCTGAAGCTTTCTTT.

The chain couples TRBV6-5 to TRBJ2-7; 13 bases agree with TRBD2. The CDR3 is 15 residues long. The V gene end was trimmed by 4 bases and the J gene end by 2 bases; junction bases not matched to a gene: 2. CDR1 is MNHEY, CDR2 SVGAGI, per germline. The CDR3 reads CASSSGTSGTYEQYF. CDR3 nucleotides: TGTGCCAGCAGTTCGGGGACTAGCGGGACCTACGAGCAGTACTTC.

This chain links TRBV5-1 with TRBJ1-2, with TRBD1 as a possible D gene (6 bases). Germline loops: CDR1 SGHRS, CDR2 YFSETQ. V was cut by 2 bases and J by 2 bases, with 10 bases left in between. The CDR3 runs 14 residues. CDR3 sequence (DNA): TGCGCCAGCAGCTTAACAGGGAGAAACTATGGCTACACCTTC. Its translation is CASSLTGRNYGYTF.

CDR3 DNA sequence: TGTGCCAGCAGCGACCAGACAGGGGCCAAATTTAGGGCGCAGTATTTT. Translating it yields CASSDQTGAKFRAQYF. The chain employs TRBV9 and TRBJ2-3, with 8 bases lining up with TRBD1. Germline V gene lookup returns CDR1 SGDLS and CDR2 YYNGEE. V shed 3 bases, J shed 10 bases, and the junction held 16 bases outside the gene matches. The CDR3 extends over 16 amino acids.

The rearrangement uses TRBV6-5 and TRBJ1-1; a weak D match, TRBD1 (5 bases). V dropped 4 bases and J dropped 11 bases, with 14 bases sitting between them. The CDR3 loop spans 12 amino acids. The germline CDR1 and CDR2 sequences are MNHEY and SVGAGI. This chain's CDR3 is CASSLPGWRAFF. DNA for the CDR3: TGTGCCAGCAGTTTACCAGGGTGGCGGGCTTTCTTT.

The rearrangement joins TRBV9 to TRBJ1-6; tentatively, D is TRBD1 (6 bases). V lost 0 bases, J lost 7 bases, and 17 bases lay in between. This CDR3 comprises 17 residues. In germline, CDR1 is SGDLS, CDR2 YYNGEE. The CDR3 protein is CASSVEGDPRKNSPLHF. Written as DNA, the CDR3 is TGTGCCAGCAGCGTAGAGGGGGATCCCCGGAAGAATTCACCCCTCCACTTT. The whole variable domain, remainder taken from reference TRBV9 and TRBJ1-6, is DSGVTQTPKHLITATGQRVTLRCSPRSGDLSVYWYQQSLDQGLQFLIQYYNGEERAKGNILERFSAQQFPDLHSELNLSSLELGDSALYFCASSVEGDPRKNSPLHFGNGTRLTVT.

V usage is TRBV7-8 and J usage is TRBJ2-1; TRBD2 matches at 9 bases. V lost 2 bases and J lost 8; bases outside the gene matches: 4. Germline V gene sequence: CDR1 SGHVS, CDR2 FQNEAQ. CDR3 length: 14 residues. The CDR3 is CASSLHSGSDEQFF. CDR3 sequence (DNA): TGTGCCAGCAGCTTACATAGCGGGAGCGATGAGCAGTTCTTC.

This clone was observed a single time. The gene calls are TRBV19 and TRBJ2-7, with TRBD2 identical over 13 bases. Germline V lookup: CDR1 LNHDA, CDR2 SQIVND (reference sequence). V lost 5 bases and J lost 6; bases outside the gene matches: 7. The CDR3 is 15 amino acids. The CDR3 loop reads CASSPRTSGSGEQYF. The CDR3 region has the DNA TGTGCCAGTAGTCCAAGGACTAGCGGGAGTGGCGAGCAGTACTTC.

The V gene is TRBV4-1, the J gene TRBJ2-1, with TRBD2 matching over 7 bases. The CDR3 loop spans 14 amino acids. Germline CDR1 MGHRA, CDR2 YSYEKL. The J segment lost 4 bases and the V segment lost 2 bases, leaving 2 bases of the junction unmatched. The CDR3 loop is CASSQPSGYNEQFF. Here the CDR3 DNA reads TGCGCCAGCAGCCAACCTAGCGGATACAATGAGCAGTTCTTC.